The entry below gives a single TCR beta chain sequence along with its context. Its antigen is as yet unknown. Selected positively for CCR7 and CD45RO-negative, naive CD8 cells excluded terminally differentiated effector memory CD45RA+ cells. TCRdb's copy holds only in-frame clones and misses some; the assay was immunoSEQ multiplex PCR. The sample carries around 2.1 million clones, 85% to 95% recorded once. Per the germline V gene, CDR1 is LNHDA and CDR2 is SQIVND (reference sequence). The length of the CDR3 is 12 residues. V was pared by 6 bases and J by 11 bases, with 16 bases between. The data originate from a study of shared clonotypes between healthy human individuals. Background on the study: The cohort had two women and a few men, ages 18 to 49. Study results and caveats: Represented genetic and exposure-history diversity was restricted by having few donors. Generally, naive subsets (rather than memory subsets) showed larger estimated richness. Among several donors, roughly 5.4% of naive CD4 clonotypes were found in common.

The sequenced sample consisted of naive CD8+ T cells from PBMCs. The rearrangement uses TRBV19 and TRBJ1-1, with D perhaps TRBD1 (5 bases). The source is a man aged 18 to 30 in good health. Some clones in this sample may be carry-over from other donors' samples. In DNA form, the CDR3 reads TGTGCCAGTAGCCACCTCGGGGGGGTCGCTTTCTTT. Residues: CASSHLGGVAFF.